This T cell receptor beta chain was recorded in a study of T cell responses to AZD1222 COVID-19 vaccine. CDR3 size: 14 residues. Germline V CDR1 and CDR2: SGHDT, YYEEEE. The ends lost 1 base at V and 5 bases at J; junction bases unmatched: 5. Clones were sequenced by immunoSEQ multiplex PCR, and TCRdb holds only the in-frame ones, with some missing. The sample has under 150,000 clones; roughly 90% are singletons. Sequences were derived from peripheral blood, sampled on day 0 of AZD1222 vaccination. The chain combines TRBV5-6 with TRBJ2-7; 8 bases agree with TRBD1. This sequence originates from an adult in good health. CDR3 DNA: TGTGCCAGCAGCTTGATCTCCAGGGGGCACGAGCAGTACTTC. The encoded protein is CASSLISRGHEQYF.